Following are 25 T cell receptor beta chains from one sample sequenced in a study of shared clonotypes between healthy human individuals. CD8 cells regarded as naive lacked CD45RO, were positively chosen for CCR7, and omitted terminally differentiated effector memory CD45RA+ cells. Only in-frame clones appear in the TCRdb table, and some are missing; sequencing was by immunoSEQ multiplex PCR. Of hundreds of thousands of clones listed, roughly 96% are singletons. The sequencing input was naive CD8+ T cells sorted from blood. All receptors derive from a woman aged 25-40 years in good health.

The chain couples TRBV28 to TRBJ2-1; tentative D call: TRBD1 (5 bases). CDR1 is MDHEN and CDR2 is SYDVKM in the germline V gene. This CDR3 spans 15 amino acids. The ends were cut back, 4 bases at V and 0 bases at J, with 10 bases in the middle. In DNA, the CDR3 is TGTGCCAGCAGTTATAGGGGAAGCTCCTACAATGAGCAGTTCTTC. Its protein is CASSYRGSSYNEQFF.

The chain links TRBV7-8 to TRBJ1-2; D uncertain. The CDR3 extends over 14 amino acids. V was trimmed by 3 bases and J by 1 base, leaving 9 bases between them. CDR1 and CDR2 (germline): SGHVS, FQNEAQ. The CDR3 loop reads CASSFIGVNYGYTF. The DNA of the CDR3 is TGTGCCAGCAGCTTTATTGGAGTTAACTATGGCTACACCTTC.

The CDR3 region has the DNA TGTGCCAGCAGTTACATTGCAGGACAGGGCTATGGCTACACCTTC. Amino acid sequence: CASSYIAGQGYGYTF. The J gene is TRBJ1-2, the V gene TRBV6-5; 8 bases align to TRBD1. V trimming: 2 bases; J trimming: 4 bases; junction bases outside the gene matches: 6. Per germline, CDR1 MNHEY and CDR2 SVGAGI. This CDR3 is 15 amino acids long.

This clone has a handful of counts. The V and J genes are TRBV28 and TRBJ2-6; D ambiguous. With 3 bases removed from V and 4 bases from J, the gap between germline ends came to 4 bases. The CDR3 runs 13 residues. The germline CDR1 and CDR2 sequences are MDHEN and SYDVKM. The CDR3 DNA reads TGTGCCAGCAGTTTGGGAGGGGCCAACGTCCTGACTTTC. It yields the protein CASSLGGANVLTF.

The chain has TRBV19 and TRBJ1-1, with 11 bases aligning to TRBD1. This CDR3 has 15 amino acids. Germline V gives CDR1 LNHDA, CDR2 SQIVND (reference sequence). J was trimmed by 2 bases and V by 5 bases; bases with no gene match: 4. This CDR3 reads CASSLGQGVNTEAFF. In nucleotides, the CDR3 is TGTGCCAGTAGTTTGGGACAGGGGGTAAACACTGAAGCTTTCTTT.

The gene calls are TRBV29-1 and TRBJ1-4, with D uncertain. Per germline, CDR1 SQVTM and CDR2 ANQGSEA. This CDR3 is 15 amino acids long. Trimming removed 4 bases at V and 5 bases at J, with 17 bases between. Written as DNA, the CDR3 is TGCAGCGTTGTCGAGGGCGGCTCCCTAAATGAAAAACTGTTTTTT. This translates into CSVVEGGSLNEKLFF. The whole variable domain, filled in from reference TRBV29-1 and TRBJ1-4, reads SAVISQKPSRDICQRGTSLTIQCQVDSQVTMMFWYRQQPGQSLTLIATANQGSEATYESGFVIDKFPISRPNLTFSTLTVSNMSPEDSSIYLCSVVEGGSLNEKLFFGSGTQLSVL.

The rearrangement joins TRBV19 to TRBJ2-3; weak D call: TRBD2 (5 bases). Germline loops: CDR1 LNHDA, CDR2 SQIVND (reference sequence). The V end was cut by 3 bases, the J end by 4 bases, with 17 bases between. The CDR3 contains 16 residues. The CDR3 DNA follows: TGTGCCAGTAGTATCTCATCAGGAGCGGTCCCAGATACGCAGTATTTT. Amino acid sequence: CASSISSGAVPDTQYF.

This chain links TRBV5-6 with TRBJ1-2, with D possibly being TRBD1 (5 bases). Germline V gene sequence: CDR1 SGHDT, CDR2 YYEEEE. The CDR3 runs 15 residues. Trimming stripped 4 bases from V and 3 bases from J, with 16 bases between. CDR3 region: CASSRGLLGYYGYTF. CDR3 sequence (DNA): TGTGCCAGCAGCCGGGGACTTCTCGGATACTATGGCTACACCTTC.

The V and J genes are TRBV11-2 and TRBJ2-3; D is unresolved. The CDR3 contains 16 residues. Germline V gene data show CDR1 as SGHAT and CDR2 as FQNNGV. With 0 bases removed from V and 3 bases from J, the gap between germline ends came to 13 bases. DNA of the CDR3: TGTGCCAGCAGCTTAGACGGGCGGAGTAGTACAGATACGCAGTATTTT. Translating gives CASSLDGRSSTDTQYF. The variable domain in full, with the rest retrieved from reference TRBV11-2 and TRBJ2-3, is EAGVAQSPRYKIIEKRQSVAFWCNPISGHATLYWYQQILGQGPKLLIQFQNNGVVDDSQLPKDRFSAERLKGVDSTLKIQPAKLEDSAVYLCASSLDGRSSTDTQYFGPGTRLTVL.

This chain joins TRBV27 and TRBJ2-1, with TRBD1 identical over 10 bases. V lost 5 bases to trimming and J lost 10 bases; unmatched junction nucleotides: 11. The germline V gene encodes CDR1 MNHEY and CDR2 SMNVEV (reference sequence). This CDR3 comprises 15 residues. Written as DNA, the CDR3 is TGTGCCAGCAGTCTCTATGGGACAGGGGCAAAAGAGCAGTTCTTC. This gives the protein CASSLYGTGAKEQFF.

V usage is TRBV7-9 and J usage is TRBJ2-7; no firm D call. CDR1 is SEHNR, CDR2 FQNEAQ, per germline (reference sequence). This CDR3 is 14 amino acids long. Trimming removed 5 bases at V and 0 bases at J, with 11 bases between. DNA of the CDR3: TGTGCCAGCAGCGACCCTAGTGTCTCCTACGAGCAGTACTTC. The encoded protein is CASSDPSVSYEQYF.

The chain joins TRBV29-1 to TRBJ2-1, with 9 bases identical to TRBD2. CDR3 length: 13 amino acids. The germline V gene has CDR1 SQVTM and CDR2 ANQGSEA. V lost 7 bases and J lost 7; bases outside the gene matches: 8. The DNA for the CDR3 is TGCAGCGACGGGACTAGCAGTCTTAATGAGCAGTTCTTC. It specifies CSDGTSSLNEQFF.

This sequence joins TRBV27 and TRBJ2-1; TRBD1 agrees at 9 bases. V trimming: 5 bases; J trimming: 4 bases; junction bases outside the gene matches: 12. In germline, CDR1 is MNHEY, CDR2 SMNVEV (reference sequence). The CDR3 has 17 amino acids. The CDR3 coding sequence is TGTGCCAGCAGTGTCTCACCGGGACAGGGCTTTTACAATGAGCAGTTCTTC. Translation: CASSVSPGQGFYNEQFF.

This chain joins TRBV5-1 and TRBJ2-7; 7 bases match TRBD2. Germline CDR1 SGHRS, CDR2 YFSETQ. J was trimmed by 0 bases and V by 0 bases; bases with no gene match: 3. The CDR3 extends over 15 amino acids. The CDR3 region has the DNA TGCGCCAGCAGCTTGGTACTAGCGAACTCCTACGAGCAGTACTTC. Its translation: CASSLVLANSYEQYF. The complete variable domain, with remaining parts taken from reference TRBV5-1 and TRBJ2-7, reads KAGVTQTPRYLIKTRGQQVTLSCSPISGHRSVSWYQQTPGQGLQFLFEYFSETQRNKGNFPGRFSGRQFSNSRSEMNVSTLELGDSALYLCASSLVLANSYEQYFGPGTRLTVT.

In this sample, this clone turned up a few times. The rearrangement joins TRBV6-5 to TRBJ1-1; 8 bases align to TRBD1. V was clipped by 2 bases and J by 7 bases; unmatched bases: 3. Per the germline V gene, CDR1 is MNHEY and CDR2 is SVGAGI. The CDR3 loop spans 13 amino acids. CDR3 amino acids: CASSYGQGVEAFF. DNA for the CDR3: TGTGCCAGCAGTTACGGACAGGGAGTTGAAGCTTTCTTT.

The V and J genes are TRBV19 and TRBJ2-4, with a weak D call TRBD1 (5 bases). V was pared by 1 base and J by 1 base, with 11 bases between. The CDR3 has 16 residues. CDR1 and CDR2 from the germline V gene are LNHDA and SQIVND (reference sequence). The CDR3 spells CASSIGTGPAKNIQYF. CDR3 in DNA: TGTGCCAGTAGTATAGGAACAGGACCCGCCAAAAACATTCAGTACTTC.

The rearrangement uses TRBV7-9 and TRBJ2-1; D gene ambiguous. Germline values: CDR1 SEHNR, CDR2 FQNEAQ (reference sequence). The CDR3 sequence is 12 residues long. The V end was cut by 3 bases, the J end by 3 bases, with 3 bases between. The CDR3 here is CASSFDYNEQFF. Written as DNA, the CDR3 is TGTGCCAGCAGCTTCGACTACAATGAGCAGTTCTTC.

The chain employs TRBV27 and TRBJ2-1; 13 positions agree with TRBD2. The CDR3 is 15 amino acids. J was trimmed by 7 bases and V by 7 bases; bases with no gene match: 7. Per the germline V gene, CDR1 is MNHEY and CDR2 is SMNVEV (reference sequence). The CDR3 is CASTSGTSGTNEQFF. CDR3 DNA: TGTGCCAGCACCTCCGGGACTAGCGGGACTAATGAGCAGTTCTTC.

This CDR3 is CASSYSRNSNQPQHF. The CDR3 DNA reads TGTGCCAGCAGTTACTCGCGGAATAGCAATCAGCCCCAGCATTTT. The chain links TRBV6-5 to TRBJ1-5, with D unclear. This CDR3 spans 15 amino acids. In germline, CDR1 is MNHEY, CDR2 SVGAGI. With 0 bases removed from V and 0 bases from J, the gap between germline ends came to 6 bases.

The CDR3 bases are TGTGCCAGCATGGAGGGACAGGGGGCGAGTGATACGCAGTATTTT. This sequence encodes CASMEGQGASDTQYF. J is TRBJ2-3 and V is TRBV11-2; 12 nucleotides line up with TRBD1. V lost 7 bases, J lost 6 bases, and 8 bases stayed unmatched. Germline CDR1 is SGHAT and CDR2 is FQNNGV. The CDR3 runs 15 residues.

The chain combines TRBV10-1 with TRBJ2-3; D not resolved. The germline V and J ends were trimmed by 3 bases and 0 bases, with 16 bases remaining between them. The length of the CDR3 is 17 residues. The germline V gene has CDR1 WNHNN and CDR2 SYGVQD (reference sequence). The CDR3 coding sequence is TGCGCCAGCAGTGATTTTGGGTTTGAGGTTAGCACAGATACGCAGTATTTT. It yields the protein CASSDFGFEVSTDTQYF.

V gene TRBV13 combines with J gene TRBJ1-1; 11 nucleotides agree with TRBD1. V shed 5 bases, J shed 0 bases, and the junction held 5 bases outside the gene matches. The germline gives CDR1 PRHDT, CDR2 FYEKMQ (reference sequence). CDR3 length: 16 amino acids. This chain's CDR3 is CASSPRDRGMNTEAFF. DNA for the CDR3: TGTGCCAGCAGCCCAAGGGACAGGGGGATGAACACTGAAGCTTTCTTT.

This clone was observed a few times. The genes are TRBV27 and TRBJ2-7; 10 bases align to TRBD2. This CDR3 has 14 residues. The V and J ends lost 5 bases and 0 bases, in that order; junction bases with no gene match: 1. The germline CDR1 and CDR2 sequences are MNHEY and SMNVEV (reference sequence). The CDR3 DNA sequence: TGTGCCAGCAGTCCTAGCGGGAGCTCCTACGAGCAGTACTTC. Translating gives CASSPSGSSYEQYF.

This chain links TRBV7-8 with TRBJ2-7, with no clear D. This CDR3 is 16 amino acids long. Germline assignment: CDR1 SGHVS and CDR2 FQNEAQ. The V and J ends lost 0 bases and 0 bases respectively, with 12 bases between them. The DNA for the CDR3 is TGTGCCAGCAGCTTAGCTTTGGGTGAGAGCTCCTACGAGCAGTACTTC. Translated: CASSLALGESSYEQYF.

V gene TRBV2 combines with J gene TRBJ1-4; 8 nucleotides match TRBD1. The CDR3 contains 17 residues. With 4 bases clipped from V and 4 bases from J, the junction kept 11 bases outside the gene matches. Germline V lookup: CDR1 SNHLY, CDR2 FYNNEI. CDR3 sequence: CASSGGYEGQDNEKLFF. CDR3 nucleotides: TGTGCCAGCAGTGGGGGCTACGAGGGACAGGATAATGAAAAACTGTTTTTT.